Presented here are 29 T cell receptor beta chains from one specimen sequenced in a study of T cells in Graves' hyperthyroidism and ophthalmopathy. RNA transcripts served as the template for amplifying TCR beta CDR3 regions. The TCR CDR3 was amplified in a first-round RT-PCR using the HTBI primer set. In TCRdb, the multiplex PCR reads were re-called with MiXCR into one record per CDR3 protein. The repertoire holds about 400,000 distinct CDR3 sequences, about 25% seen once, with 73% in the top ten. The sequenced sample was blood. These TCRs come from a man aged 50-60 years with Graves' hyperthyroidism.

This chain connects TRBV5-4 to TRBJ1-1; D is ambiguous. Germline CDR1 is SGHNT and CDR2 is YYREEE (reference sequence). CDR3 size: 14 residues. V lost 3 bases and J 0 bases, leaving 9 bases between the germline ends. CDR3 protein: CASSSGRMNTEAFF. In DNA form, the CDR3 reads TGTGCCAGCAGCTCAGGACGGATGAACACTGAAGCTTTCTTT.

Only a few counts were recorded for this clonotype. Here the CDR3 DNA reads TGTGCCAGCAGCTTAACGGGGCGGACAGATACGCAGTATTTT. Translating gives CASSLTGRTDTQYF. V is TRBV7-9 and J is TRBJ2-3; D is possibly TRBD1 or TRBD2 (5 bases each). This CDR3 is 14 amino acids long. V was pared by 2 bases and J by 3 bases, with 9 bases between. CDR1 and CDR2 (germline): SEHNR, FQNEAQ (reference sequence).

The chain couples TRBV12-5 to TRBJ2-1; 8 bases align to TRBD2. The CDR3 covers 14 residues. V shed 5 bases and J 7 bases; nucleotides not matched to a gene: 7. Germline loops: CDR1 LGHNT, CDR2 FRNRAP. DNA of the CDR3: TGTGCTAGTGGTCTTAGCGGGGTAAAAAATGAGCAGTTCTTC. This translates into CASGLSGVKNEQFF. Full variable domain (rest looked up from reference TRBV12-5 and TRBJ2-1): DARVTQTPRHKVTEMGQEVTMRCQPILGHNTVFWYRQTMMQGLELLAYFRNRAPLDDSGMPKDRFSAEMPDATLATLKIQPSEPRDSAVYFCASGLSGVKNEQFFGPGTRLTVL.

The J gene is TRBJ1-1, the V gene TRBV9, with D unclear. The CDR3 spans 14 residues. Germline CDR1 reads SGDLS; CDR2 reads YYNGEE. The germline V and J ends were trimmed by 1 base and 1 base, with 8 bases remaining between them. As DNA, the CDR3 is TGTGCCAGCAGCGTATCTCACGGGAACACTGAAGCTTTCTTT. Its translation is CASSVSHGNTEAFF.

CDR3 residues: CASSLDRVNGGTDTQYF. DNA for the CDR3: TGCGCCAGCAGCTTGGATCGGGTAAATGGGGGCACAGATACGCAGTATTTT. The chain recombines TRBV5-1 with TRBJ2-3; D unresolved. This CDR3 is built from 17 residues. V dropped 0 bases and J dropped 1 base, with 15 bases sitting between them. Germline-derived CDR1 and CDR2 are SGHRS and YFSETQ.

The chain links TRBV27 to TRBJ1-5; no reliable D call. The CDR3 is 15 amino acids. Per germline, CDR1 MNHEY and CDR2 SMNVEV (reference sequence). V dropped 0 bases and J dropped 7 bases, with 13 bases sitting between them. CDR3 bases: TGTGCCAGCAGTTTATCTCTCCAGGCCCTCCAGCCCCAGCATTTT. Amino acid sequence: CASSLSLQALQPQHF.

In its sample, this clonotype was seen a few times. The chain recombines TRBV2 with TRBJ2-3, with a weak D call TRBD2 (5 bases). Germline-derived CDR1 and CDR2 are SNHLY and FYNNEI. The V end was cut by 5 bases, the J end by 0 bases, with 15 bases between. This CDR3 is built from 16 residues. The CDR3 coding sequence is TGTGCCAGCAGTCCTCCCGTAGCGTTTAGCACAGATACGCAGTATTTT. Protein product: CASSPPVAFSTDTQYF.

The chain recombines TRBV6-1 with TRBJ1-2; 7 positions match TRBD1. The CDR3 spans 14 residues. J gave up 6 bases and V 4 bases, and 8 bases lay outside the gene matches. From germline, CDR1 is MNHNS and CDR2 SASEGT. CDR3 in amino acids: CASSVGQTFDGYTF. The CDR3 region has the DNA TGTGCCAGCAGTGTGGGACAGACCTTCGATGGCTACACCTTC.

J is TRBJ1-5 and V is TRBV3-1; TRBD1 might be the D (5 bases). V was cut by 1 base and J by 0 bases, with 10 bases left in between. Germline CDR1 and CDR2: LGHDT and YNNKEL (reference sequence). There are 16 residues in the CDR3. The chain's CDR3 is CASSQGGSPSNQPQHF. As DNA, the CDR3 is TGTGCCAGCAGCCAAGGGGGGAGTCCTAGCAATCAGCCCCAGCATTTT.

Ten or more counts support this clonotype. The rearrangement links TRBV28 to TRBJ1-1; the D is unclear. The V end was cut by 6 bases, the J end by 0 bases, with 5 bases between. The CDR3 consists of 12 residues. Per the germline V gene, CDR1 is MDHEN and CDR2 is SYDVKM. The CDR3 loop reads CASRDLNTEAFF. The CDR3 DNA is TGTGCCAGCAGAGATCTGAACACTGAAGCTTTCTTT.

This clonotype has just a few counts. The V gene is TRBV18, the J gene TRBJ1-1; 10 nucleotides match TRBD1. J gave up 1 base and V 8 bases, and 7 bases lay outside the gene matches. The CDR3 has 15 residues. Germline lookup yields CDR1 KGHSH and CDR2 LQKENI. In DNA, the CDR3 is TGTGCCAGCACCCTGACAGGGGGCGAGAACACTGAAGCTTTCTTT. Its translation: CASTLTGGENTEAFF. Combining the CDR3 with reference TRBV18 and TRBJ1-1 gives the whole variable domain NAGVMQNPRHLVRRRGQEARLRCSPMKGHSHVYWYRQLPEEGLKFMVYLQKENIIDESGMPKERFSAEFPKEGPSILRIQQVVRGDSAAYFCASTLTGGENTEAFFGQGTRLTVV.

Concerning this clonotype: A much larger clone lies a single base off, so this may be a read error. This chain uses TRBV3-1 with TRBJ2-7; TRBD2 aligns across 13 bases. The V gene end was trimmed by 4 bases and the J gene end by 2 bases; junction bases not matched to a gene: 5. The CDR3 totals 16 residues. The germline CDR1 and CDR2 sequences are LGHDT and YNNKEL (reference sequence). The DNA for the CDR3 is TGTGCCAGCAGCCCACGGACTAGCGGGAGCACCTACGAGCAGTACTTC. Translated: CASSPRTSGSTYEQYF.

The CDR3 sequence is CASSSPSTGDTYEQYF. In DNA form, the CDR3 reads TGTGCCAGCAGTTCCCCCTCGACAGGGGATACCTACGAGCAGTACTTC. This chain uses TRBV6-5 with TRBJ2-7, with 8 nucleotides matching TRBD1. There are 16 residues in the CDR3. In germline, CDR1 is MNHEY, CDR2 SVGAGI. J was trimmed by 2 bases and V by 4 bases; bases with no gene match: 10.

The chain carries TRBV6-6 and TRBJ2-2; a weak D match, TRBD2 (5 bases). There are 19 residues in the CDR3. Trimming pared 0 bases from V and 5 bases from J, leaving 22 bases between. Germline lookup yields CDR1 MNHNY and CDR2 SVGAGI (reference sequence). In DNA form, the CDR3 reads TGTGCCAGCAGTTACTCGAGTAGGTCCGGGGTGGGAAGAACCGGGGAGCTGTTTTTT. Amino acid sequence: CASSYSSRSGVGRTGELFF.

V usage is TRBV11-2 and J usage is TRBJ2-1; 9 bases align to TRBD1. The CDR3 runs to 15 residues. Germline trimming cut 5 bases from V and 7 bases from J; bases unmatched to any gene: 9. Per germline, CDR1 SGHAT and CDR2 FQNNGV. The CDR3 DNA sequence: TGTGCCAGCAGCCGGGCCGGGACAGGGCAGAATGAGCAGTTCTTC. Translated: CASSRAGTGQNEQFF. The full variable domain, completed using reference TRBV11-2 and TRBJ2-1, is EAGVAQSPRYKIIEKRQSVAFWCNPISGHATLYWYQQILGQGPKLLIQFQNNGVVDDSQLPKDRFSAERLKGVDSTLKIQPAKLEDSAVYLCASSRAGTGQNEQFFGPGTRLTVL.

The chain couples TRBV19 to TRBJ1-3; unclear D gene. V lost 7 bases to trimming and J lost 4 bases, with 8 bases between them. Germline-derived CDR1 and CDR2 are LNHDA and SQIVND (reference sequence). The CDR3 is 12 amino acids. The CDR3 nucleotides read TGTGCCAGTAAAACCTCCGGAAACACCATATATTTT. Its protein product is CASKTSGNTIYF.

The table lists this clonotype with a few counts. This chain links TRBV3-1 with TRBJ1-2, with 8 positions matching TRBD1. J lost 8 bases, V lost 7 bases, and 9 bases had no gene match. The germline CDR1 and CDR2 sequences are LGHDT and YNNKEL (reference sequence). CDR3 length: 13 residues. CDR3 coding DNA: TGTGCCAGCACCGGACAGGGAGGTACAGGCTACACCTTC. Its protein product is CASTGQGGTGYTF. Drawing the rest from reference TRBV3-1 and TRBJ1-2, the complete variable domain is DTAVSQTPKYLVTQMGNDKSIKCEQNLGHDTMYWYKQDSKKFLKIMFSYNNKELIINETVPNRFSPKSPDKAHLNLHINSLELGDSAVYFCASTGQGGTGYTFGSGTRLTVV.

CDR3: CSARDQRDTEAFF. The CDR3 nucleotides are TGCAGTGCTAGAGATCAACGGGACACTGAAGCTTTCTTT. The chain uses TRBV20-1 and TRBJ1-1; no clear D gene. Trimming removed 0 bases from V and 3 bases from J, with 8 bases in between. The germline V gene has CDR1 DFQATT and CDR2 SNEGSKA (reference sequence). The CDR3 totals 13 residues.

The chain couples TRBV29-1 to TRBJ2-5; 7 bases match TRBD2. The junction had 4 bases not matched to a gene; V was cut back by 4 bases and J by 5 bases. This CDR3 region has 12 residues. The V gene's germline CDR1 is SQVTM and CDR2 ANQGSEA. The CDR3 spells CSVAQGGETQYF. The CDR3, as DNA: TGCAGCGTTGCGCAGGGAGGGGAGACCCAGTACTTC.

The J gene is TRBJ2-1, the V gene TRBV7-9; 9 bases align to TRBD2. The CDR3 consists of 18 residues. The germline gives CDR1 SEHNR, CDR2 FQNEAQ (reference sequence). J lost 5 bases, V lost 5 bases, and 16 bases had no gene match. The CDR3 bases are TGTGCCAGCAGCCCGCTGATAGGAGCGGGAGGTGCCCACAATGAGCAGTTCTTC. Its protein product is CASSPLIGAGGAHNEQFF.

Ten or more counts support this clonotype. The rearrangement links TRBV28 to TRBJ1-5, with unresolved D. This CDR3 has 15 amino acids. Trimming took off 2 bases at V and 4 bases at J, with 12 bases between the two ends. Per germline, CDR1 MDHEN and CDR2 SYDVKM. CDR3 in amino acids: CASSLGYRTNQPQHF. CDR3 DNA: TGTGCCAGCAGTTTAGGCTACCGCACGAATCAGCCCCAGCATTTT.

The rearrangement links TRBV6-9 to TRBJ1-5, with 9 positions matching TRBD1. Losses at the gene ends were 3 bases for V and 5 bases for J; bases not matched to a gene: 5. Germline values: CDR1 MNHGY, CDR2 SVAAGI. The CDR3 runs 15 residues. For the CDR3, the DNA is TGTGCCAGCAGTTACGGGGACAGGGAACATCAGCCCCAGCATTTT. It specifies CASSYGDREHQPQHF.

This CDR3 is CASSLEEQDTGELFF. The DNA for the CDR3 is TGTGCCAGCAGTTTGGAGGAACAAGACACCGGGGAGCTGTTTTTT. This chain links TRBV28 with TRBJ2-2; the D gene is possibly TRBD2 (5 bases). Trimming shortened V by 3 bases and J by 3 bases, and 11 bases separated the two germline ends. Germline assignment: CDR1 MDHEN and CDR2 SYDVKM. The CDR3 spans 15 residues.

The chain couples TRBV20-1 to TRBJ1-2, with D possibly matching TRBD1 (5 bases). The CDR3 extends over 15 amino acids. Deletions cut 3 bases from V and 1 base from J, with 15 bases between. From germline, CDR1 is DFQATT and CDR2 SNEGSKA (reference sequence). This CDR3 is CSASKYGGSNYGYTF. DNA of the CDR3: TGCAGTGCTAGTAAATATGGGGGAAGTAACTATGGCTACACCTTC.

A single count supports this clonotype. With a much larger clone just one base away, this may be a read error. This chain uses TRBV3-1 with TRBJ1-2, with TRBD1 as a possible D gene (5 bases). The CDR3 sequence is 15 residues long. Germline lookup yields CDR1 LGHDT and CDR2 YNNKEL (reference sequence). The CDR3 DNA reads TGTGCCGGCAGCCAAGAGCCGGGACGGTACTATGGCTACACCTTC. Residues: CAGSQEPGRYYGYTF.

There are many counts of this clonotype. V usage is TRBV28 and J usage is TRBJ2-7; unclear D gene. Germline CDR1 reads MDHEN; CDR2 reads SYDVKM. V was trimmed by 2 bases and J by 0 bases, leaving 8 bases between them. The CDR3 is 14 amino acids. CDR3 in amino acids: CASSLDQSSYEQYF. Written as DNA, the CDR3 is TGTGCCAGCAGTTTAGACCAGAGCTCCTACGAGCAGTACTTC. Full variable domain (missing parts from reference TRBV28 and TRBJ2-7): DVKVTQSSRYLVKRTGEKVFLECVQDMDHENMFWYRQDPGLGLRLIYFSYDVKMKEKGDIPEGYSVSREKKERFSLILESASTNQTSMYLCASSLDQSSYEQYFGPGTRLTVT.

The J gene is TRBJ2-3, the V gene TRBV10-2; D is possibly TRBD2 (5 bases). Germline V gene lookup returns CDR1 WSHSY and CDR2 SAAADI. CDR3 length equals 14 residues. Trimming pared 8 bases from V and 4 bases from J, leaving 16 bases between. In DNA, the CDR3 is TGCGCCAGCGGACCAGGCCTAGCCGCAGATACGCAGTATTTT. Protein: CASGPGLAADTQYF.

In this sample, this clonotype turned up a few times. The chain has TRBV27 and TRBJ2-7; D may match TRBD1 or TRBD2 (5 bases each). Trimming took 6 bases from V and 2 from J, leaving 17 bases between them. This CDR3 is 15 amino acids long. Per the germline V gene, CDR1 is MNHEY and CDR2 is SMNVEV (reference sequence). The chain's CDR3 is CASRTGPPPTYEQYF. For the CDR3, the DNA is TGTGCCAGCAGAACGGGGCCCCCCCCAACCTACGAGCAGTACTTC.

This clonotype came up a few times. V usage is TRBV20-1 and J usage is TRBJ2-7, with D possibly being TRBD2 (6 bases). Trimming removed 2 bases from V and 2 bases from J, with 13 bases in between. Germline assignment: CDR1 DFQATT and CDR2 SNEGSKA (reference sequence). The CDR3 is 14 residues long. The CDR3 DNA follows: TGCAGTGCTAGACAGCGGGCAAAGACCTACGAGCAGTACTTC. It specifies CSARQRAKTYEQYF.